Following are 23 T cell receptor beta chains from one sample sequenced in a study of vaccination and CD4 T cells after COVID-19. These receptors' antigens are unknown. Noted treatment: approximately 10-day PBMC culture with coronavirus spike peptide pools or control peptides (ViraFEST assay). Researchers used the Oncomine TCR Beta short-read assay to sequence DNA from cultured CD4+ T cells. Each CDR3 protein is one row after TCRdb ran MiXCR on the PCR reads. This table has about 13,000 distinct CDR3 sequences, 25% to 30% appearing once. Sequenced material: CD4+ T cells from blood, cultured in vitro, taken before SARS-CoV-2 vaccination. These receptors were obtained from a human donor who received a COVID-19 vaccine.

This clonotype has more than one count but fewer than ten. The J gene is TRBJ2-3, the V gene TRBV5-1; the D is unclear. Trimming left V 0 bases short and J 6 bases short, with 11 bases between. The CDR3 sequence is 14 residues long. Germline CDR1 reads SGHRS; CDR2 reads YFSETQ. CDR3 loop: CASSLDGRRDTQYF. The CDR3 nucleotides are TGCGCCAGCAGCTTGGACGGGCGCCGCGATACGCAGTATTTT.

The CDR3 nucleotides are TGTGCCAGCAGCCGTGGGGGGGCGAACACTGAAGCTTTCTTT. This translates into CASSRGGANTEAFF. This chain joins TRBV6-1 and TRBJ1-1; D is possibly TRBD1 (6 bases). The CDR3 runs to 14 residues. V lost 6 bases and J 1 base, leaving 12 bases between the germline ends. Germline CDR1 is MNHNS and CDR2 is SASEGT.

This sequence joins TRBV12-3 or TRBV12-4 and TRBJ1-3; no clear D. Trimming removed 9 bases at V and 0 bases at J, with 9 bases between. The CDR3 is made up of 13 amino acids. The CDR3 reads CASRVASGNTIYF. In DNA form, the CDR3 reads TGTGCCAGTAGGGTGGCCTCTGGAAACACCATATATTTT.

This clonotype was seen a few times. The rearrangement joins TRBV2 to TRBJ1-2; TRBD1 matches 9 bases. The length of the CDR3 is 14 residues. Germline CDR1 and CDR2: SNHLY and FYNNEI. The trim removed 6 bases at V and 3 bases at J, leaving 5 bases unmatched. In nucleotides, the CDR3 is TGTGCCAGCAGCGGGGACAGGGCCCACTATGGCTACACCTTC. Its protein is CASSGDRAHYGYTF.

This clonotype was observed a few times. The rearrangement uses TRBV5-4 and TRBJ2-6, with D tentatively TRBD2 (5 bases). Trimming took 4 bases from V and 12 from J, leaving 20 bases between them. CDR1 and CDR2 (germline): SGHNT, YYREEE (reference sequence). This CDR3 spans 15 amino acids. In DNA, the CDR3 is TGTGCCAGCAGCCACCCAAAGCTTCTGGCGGGCGTCCTGACTTTC. Protein sequence: CASSHPKLLAGVLTF. The whole variable domain, filled in from reference TRBV5-4 and TRBJ2-6, reads ETGVTQSPTHLIKTRGQQVTLRCSSQSGHNTVSWYQQALGQGPQFIFQYYREEENGRGNFPPRFSGLQFPNYSSELNVNALELDDSALYLCASSHPKLLAGVLTFGAGSRLTVL.

This clonotype was detected only a few times. The chain uses TRBV30 and TRBJ2-5; 7 nucleotides align to TRBD1. Germline V gene data show CDR1 as GTSNPN and CDR2 as SVGIG (reference sequence). V dropped 2 bases and J dropped 1; count of bases not matched to a gene: 4. CDR3 length: 14 residues. Here the CDR3 DNA reads TGTGCCTGGAGTAGGGACAGAGGCCAAGAGACCCAGTACTTC. Residues: CAWSRDRGQETQYF.

This chain joins TRBV5-1 and TRBJ2-3; 11 nucleotides match TRBD2. There are 19 residues in the CDR3. Germline V CDR1 and CDR2: SGHRS, YFSETQ. V lost 0 bases and J lost 2; bases outside the gene matches: 11. For the CDR3, the DNA is TGCGCCAGCAGCTTGGCCCTTAGCGGGGGGGCCTTGGTCACAGATACGCAGTATTTT. Translated: CASSLALSGGALVTDTQYF.

This clonotype was detected a few times. The rearrangement links TRBV12-3 or TRBV12-4 to TRBJ2-3, with D hard to call. The CDR3 extends over 12 amino acids. Trimming took off 7 bases at V and 1 base at J, with 6 bases between the two ends. CDR3 loop: CASTQGTDTQYF. CDR3 DNA: TGTGCCAGCACCCAGGGCACAGATACGCAGTATTTT.

This clonotype occurred a few times. The CDR3 region has the DNA TGCAGTGCTAGTAGGGGGGGGACGAACACCGGGGAGCTGTTTTTT. This codes for CSASRGGTNTGELFF. This rearrangement joins TRBV20-1 to TRBJ2-2; D perhaps matches TRBD2 (7 bases). Germline CDR1 is DFQATT and CDR2 is SNEGSKA (reference sequence). The V and J ends lost 3 bases and 0 bases respectively, with 11 bases between them. This CDR3 spans 15 amino acids.

The J gene is TRBJ2-3, the V gene TRBV19; 8 bases match TRBD2. This CDR3 has 15 amino acids. V shed 5 bases, J shed 4 bases, and the junction held 8 bases outside the gene matches. Germline CDR1 and CDR2: LNHDA and SQIVND (reference sequence). CDR3 protein: CASSSERGRADTQYF. For the CDR3, the DNA is TGTGCCAGTAGTTCTGAGCGGGGGAGGGCAGATACGCAGTATTTT.

This clonotype was counted a few times. This rearrangement joins TRBV19 to TRBJ1-1; possibly TRBD1 for D (5 bases). V lost 1 base and J lost 3, with 12 bases in between. The germline V gene encodes CDR1 LNHDA and CDR2 SQIVND (reference sequence). This CDR3 is 15 amino acids long. The CDR3 DNA sequence: TGTGCCAGTAGTATAGGTAAGGGGAGCGACACTGAAGCTTTCTTT. It specifies CASSIGKGSDTEAFF.

This clonotype was detected a few times. The chain uses TRBV2 and TRBJ2-7; a possible D gene is TRBD1 (6 bases). CDR3 size: 15 residues. Trimming shortened V by 6 bases and J by 3 bases, and 18 bases separated the two germline ends. Per germline, CDR1 SNHLY and CDR2 FYNNEI. The CDR3 nucleotides are TGTGCCAGCAGATATTACCGGGACACAGACTACGAGCAGTACTTC. Translating gives CASRYYRDTDYEQYF.

This clonotype was seen a handful of times. CDR3 bases: TGTGCCAGCAGTTACGAAAGGCCGCGGCCAGGGGTGAACTATGGCTACACCTTC. This gives the protein CASSYERPRPGVNYGYTF. The V call is TRBV6-5, the J call TRBJ1-2; D perhaps matches TRBD1 (6 bases). V lost 2 bases and J lost 2, with 21 bases in between. The CDR3 length is 18 residues. The germline V gene encodes CDR1 MNHEY and CDR2 SVGAGI.

The CDR3 here is CATSIRTSSYNEQFF. DNA of the CDR3: TGTGCCACCAGCATAAGGACTAGCTCCTACAATGAGCAGTTCTTC. The rearrangement links TRBV15 to TRBJ2-1; 7 bases fit TRBD2. The length of the CDR3 is 15 residues. J lost 0 bases, V lost 4 bases, and 3 bases had no gene match. The V gene's germline CDR1 is LNHNV and CDR2 YYDKDF (reference sequence). Full variable domain (outside the CDR3, taken from reference TRBV15 and TRBJ2-1): DAMVIQNPRYQVTQFGKPVTLSCSQTLNHNVMYWYQQKSSQAPKLLFHYYDKDFNNEADTPDNFQSRRPNTSFCFLDIRSPGLGDTAMYLCATSIRTSSYNEQFFGPGTRLTVL.

This sequence joins TRBV25-1 and TRBJ1-1; the match to TRBD1 covers 9 bases. The V segment lost 4 bases and the J segment 5 bases; nucleotides outside the gene matches: 5. This CDR3 comprises 14 residues. The germline V gene has CDR1 MGHDK and CDR2 SYGVNS. As DNA, the CDR3 is TGTGCCAGCAGTGTGACAGGGGGTCTTACTGAAGCTTTCTTT. Protein product: CASSVTGGLTEAFF.

This clonotype appeared a few times. The rearrangement uses TRBV6-1 and TRBJ2-1, with 10 nucleotides matching TRBD1. The CDR3 length is 16 residues. The ends lost 6 bases at V and 6 bases at J; junction bases unmatched: 11. The germline V gene encodes CDR1 MNHNS and CDR2 SASEGT. The CDR3 here is CASSRRPGQGRNEQFF. CDR3 nucleotides: TGTGCCAGCAGCCGTCGCCCGGGACAGGGGCGCAATGAGCAGTTCTTC.

A few counts support this clonotype. This chain connects TRBV7-2 to TRBJ1-1; the match to TRBD1 covers 8 bases. CDR1 is SGHTA and CDR2 is FQGNSA in the germline V gene. This CDR3 is built from 15 residues. After removal of 1 base from V and 6 bases from J, the junction contained 7 bases not matched to a gene. Here the CDR3 reads CASSLGAGGRSEAFF. In nucleotides, the CDR3 is TGTGCCAGCAGCTTAGGGGCAGGGGGCCGGTCTGAAGCTTTCTTT. Full variable domain (remainder filled in from reference TRBV7-2 and TRBJ1-1): GAGVSQSPSNKVTEKGKDVELRCDPISGHTALYWYRQSLGQGLEFLIYFQGNSAPDKSGLPSDRFSAERTGGSVSTLTIQRTQQEDSAVYLCASSLGAGGRSEAFFGQGTRLTVV.

The chain has TRBV28 and TRBJ2-5; perhaps TRBD2 as D (5 bases). V dropped 4 bases and J dropped 2 bases, with 11 bases sitting between them. This CDR3 comprises 14 residues. Germline V gene data show CDR1 as MDHEN and CDR2 as SYDVKM. The CDR3 DNA follows: TGTGCCAGCAGTTCTCTAGCTCTTCAAGAGACCCAGTACTTC. Its translation is CASSSLALQETQYF.

This clonotype was counted between two and nine times. The rearrangement joins TRBV19 to TRBJ2-5, with D uncertain. Germline CDR1 is LNHDA and CDR2 is SQIVND (reference sequence). This CDR3 has 12 amino acids. Trimming removed 5 bases from V and 3 bases from J, with 7 bases in between. The CDR3 loop is CASSADEETQYF. The CDR3 DNA reads TGTGCCAGTAGTGCGGACGAAGAGACCCAGTACTTC.

This chain links TRBV20-1 with TRBJ2-2; a possible D gene is TRBD2 (5 bases). From germline, CDR1 is DFQATT and CDR2 SNEGSKA (reference sequence). V was cut by 2 bases and J by 6 bases, with 19 bases left in between. This CDR3 has 16 residues. Here the CDR3 reads CSARLKGLPGAGELFF. CDR3 DNA sequence: TGCAGTGCTAGACTAAAAGGACTCCCCGGAGCCGGGGAGCTGTTTTTT.

This clonotype was seen more than once but under ten times. This chain links TRBV2 with TRBJ1-2; 7 bases agree with TRBD1. CDR3 size: 13 residues. Germline V gene sequence: CDR1 SNHLY, CDR2 FYNNEI. J lost 2 bases, V lost 7 bases, and 4 bases had no gene match. The CDR3 sequence is CASTPTGNYGYTF. In DNA, the CDR3 is TGTGCCAGCACCCCGACAGGGAACTATGGCTACACCTTC.

V gene TRBV19 combines with J gene TRBJ1-1; maybe TRBD1 (5 bases). The CDR3 loop spans 15 amino acids. The germline V gene encodes CDR1 LNHDA and CDR2 SQIVND (reference sequence). Between the trimmed V and J ends, which lost 8 bases and 3 bases, there was a span of 19 bases. Written as DNA, the CDR3 is TGTGCCAGTGGTTACTCCGACGGGACCCACACTGAAGCTTTCTTT. Protein product: CASGYSDGTHTEAFF.

The chain employs TRBV20-1 and TRBJ1-2; TRBD1 matches at 11 bases. The trim removed 5 bases at V and 4 bases at J, leaving 9 bases unmatched. The CDR3 runs 15 residues. Germline V gives CDR1 DFQATT, CDR2 SNEGSKA (reference sequence). CDR3 loop: CSAGRTGGFSYGYTF. The CDR3 DNA reads TGCAGTGCTGGAAGGACAGGGGGCTTTAGCTATGGCTACACCTTC.